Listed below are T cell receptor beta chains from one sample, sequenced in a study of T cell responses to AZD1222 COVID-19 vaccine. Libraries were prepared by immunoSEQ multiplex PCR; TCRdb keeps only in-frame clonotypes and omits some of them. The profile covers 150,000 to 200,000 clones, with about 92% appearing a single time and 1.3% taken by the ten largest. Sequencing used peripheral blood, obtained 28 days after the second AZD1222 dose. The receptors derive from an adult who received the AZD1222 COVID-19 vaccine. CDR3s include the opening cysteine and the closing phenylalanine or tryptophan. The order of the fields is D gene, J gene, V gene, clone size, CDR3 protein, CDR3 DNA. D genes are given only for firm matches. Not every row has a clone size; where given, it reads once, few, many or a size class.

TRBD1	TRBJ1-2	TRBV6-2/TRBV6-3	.	CASSYRTGANYGYTF	TGTGCCAGCAGTTACCGGACAGGGGCTAACTATGGCTACACCTTC
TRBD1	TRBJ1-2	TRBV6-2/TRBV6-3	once	CASSYTDRAGYTF	TGTGCCAGCAGTTACACCGACAGGGCCGGCTACACCTTC
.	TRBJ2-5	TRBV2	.	CASSEGSLSETQYF	TGTGCCAGCAGTGAAGGAAGCCTCTCGGAGACCCAGTACTTC
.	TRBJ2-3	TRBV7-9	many	CASSLSTDTQYF	TGTGCCAGCAGCCTCAGCACAGATACGCAGTATTTT
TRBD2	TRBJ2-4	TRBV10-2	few	CASSPGTRAGIQYF	TGCGCCAGCAGTCCCGGGACTAGAGCGGGCATTCAGTACTTC
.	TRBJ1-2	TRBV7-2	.	CASTRPPGGYGYTF	TGTGCCAGCACACGCCCCCCGGGAGGGTATGGCTACACCTTC
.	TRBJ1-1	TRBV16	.	CASSQNGGNTEAFF	TGTGCCAGCAGCCAGAATGGCGGGAACACTGAAGCTTTCTTT
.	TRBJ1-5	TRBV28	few	CATAGRGGYSNQPQHF	TGTGCCACCGCGGGCCGGGGGGGATATAGCAATCAGCCCCAGCATTTT
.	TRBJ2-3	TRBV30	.	CAGAGARYTQYF	TGTGCCGGAGCAGGGGCCCGTTATACGCAGTATTTT
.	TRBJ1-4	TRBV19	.	CASSLSAGEKLFF	TGTGCCAGTAGTTTATCAGCGGGTGAAAAACTGTTTTTT
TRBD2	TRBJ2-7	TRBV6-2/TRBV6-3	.	CASSPLTTSGPSYEQYF	TGTGCCAGCAGCCCTCTCACGACTAGCGGGCCCTCCTACGAGCAGTACTTC
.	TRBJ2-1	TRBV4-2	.	CASSQETLGSYNEQFF	TGTGCCAGCAGCCAGGAGACCCTGGGTTCCTACAATGAGCAGTTCTTC
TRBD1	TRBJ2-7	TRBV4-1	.	CASSQDTGVNPSYEQYF	TGCGCCAGCAGCCAAGATACAGGGGTCAACCCATCCTACGAGCAGTACTTC
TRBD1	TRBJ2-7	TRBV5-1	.	CASSRDRGITYEQYF	TGCGCCAGCAGCCGGGACAGGGGGATCACATACGAGCAGTACTTC
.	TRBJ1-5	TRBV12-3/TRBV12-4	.	CASSKLGGQPQHF	TGTGCCAGCTCTAAATTAGGGGGTCAGCCCCAGCATTTT
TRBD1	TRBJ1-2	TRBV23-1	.	CASSQPDRGRVGYGYTF	TGCGCCAGCAGTCAGCCCGACAGGGGCCGGGTCGGCTATGGCTACACCTTC
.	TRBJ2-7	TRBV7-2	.	CASSSGWETLSYEQYF	TGTGCCAGCAGCTCCGGGTGGGAGACTCTCTCCTACGAGCAGTACTTC
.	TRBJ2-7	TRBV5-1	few	CASSLSSYEQYF	TGCGCCAGCAGCCTTAGCAGCTACGAGCAGTACTTC
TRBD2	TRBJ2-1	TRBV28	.	CASSRGGTSSYNEQFF	TGTGCCAGCAGTCGGGGAGGGACTAGCTCCTACAATGAGCAGTTCTTC
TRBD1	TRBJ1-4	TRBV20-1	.	CRDRGCEKLFF	TGCAGGGACAGGGGATGCGAAAAACTGTTTTTT
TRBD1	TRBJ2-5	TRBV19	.	CASSIRDRETQYF	TGTGCCAGTAGTATCCGGGACAGGGAGACCCAGTACTTC
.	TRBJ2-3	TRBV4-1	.	CASASFLSSTDTQYF	TGCGCCAGCGCCAGCTTCCTCTCTAGCACAGATACGCAGTATTTT
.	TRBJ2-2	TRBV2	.	CASSERPRPGELFF	TGTGCCAGCAGTGAAAGGCCCAGACCCGGGGAGCTGTTTTTT
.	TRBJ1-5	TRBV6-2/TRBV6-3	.	CASSYATVGGNQPQHF	TGTGCCAGCAGTTACGCGACCGTGGGGGGCAATCAGCCCCAGCATTTT
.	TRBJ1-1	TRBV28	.	CASSLWGGTEAFF	TGTGCCAGCAGTTTATGGGGGGGCACTGAAGCTTTCTTT
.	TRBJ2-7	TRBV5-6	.	CASSPLPGSYEQYF	TGTGCCAGCAGCCCGCTCCCCGGGTCCTACGAGCAGTACTTC
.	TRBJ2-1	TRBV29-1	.	CSPRGGGANYNEQFF	TGCAGCCCTAGGGGAGGGGGGGCCAATTACAATGAGCAGTTCTTC
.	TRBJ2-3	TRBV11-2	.	CASEGNTQYF	TGTGCCAGCGAGGGTAATACGCAGTATTTT
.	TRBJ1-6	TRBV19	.	CASSLRTERWSPLHF	TGTGCCAGTAGTCTCAGGACGGAAAGGTGGTCACCCCTCCACTTT
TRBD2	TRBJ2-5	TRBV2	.	CASSGGRGGQETQYF	TGTGCCAGCAGTGGAGGGCGCGGGGGCCAAGAGACCCAGTACTTC
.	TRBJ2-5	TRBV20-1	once	CSAPLGQTPYF	TGCAGTGCCCCCTTGGGACAAACTCCTTACTTC
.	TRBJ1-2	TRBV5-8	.	CASSLSPRFYGYTF	TGTGCCAGCAGCTTGTCGCCCAGGTTCTATGGCTACACCTTC
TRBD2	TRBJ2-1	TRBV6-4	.	CASSEEASGRDEQFF	TGTGCCAGCAGTGAAGAAGCTAGCGGGAGAGACGAGCAGTTCTTC
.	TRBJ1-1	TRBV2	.	CASKETAPRNTEAFF	TGTGCCAGCAAGGAGACAGCTCCCCGGAACACTGAAGCTTTCTTT
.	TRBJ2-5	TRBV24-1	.	CATSDPLSKETQYF	TGTGCCACCAGTGACCCGCTTAGTAAAGAGACCCAGTACTTC
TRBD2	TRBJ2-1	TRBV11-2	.	CASSSLAGGRLSVF	TGTGCCAGCAGCTCCCTAGCGGGGGGGCGATTGTCAGTCTTC
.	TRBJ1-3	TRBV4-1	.	CASSPPTDYTIYF	TGCGCCAGCAGCCCCCCTACGGACTACACCATATATTTT